This T cell receptor beta chain was sequenced in a study of regulatory T cells in long-lasting Graves disease. Study-wide points: Favoring TRBV28, TRBJ1-2 and TRBJ2-5 was a feature seen in persistent disease.

This clonotype was detected ten times or more. Its target is not known. V dropped 2 bases and J dropped 0 bases, with 8 bases sitting between them. This CDR3 spans 14 amino acids. Germline CDR1 is SNHLY and CDR2 is FYNNEI. Time point here: persistent/refractory GD, antithyroid drugs over 5 years with positive TRAb. Preparation of the TCR library used RNA extracted from PBMCs. The patient group derived from an endocrinology department in Xi'an, China. Construction of the TCR beta libraries employed iRepertoire HTBI primers in conjunction with Arm-PCR of CDR3 regions. How the authors handled the data: Overall, samples carried approximately 60 TRBV and around 15 TRBJ segments. TCRdb recomputed calls from the multiplex PCR reads with MiXCR, one row per CDR3 protein. The V and J calls and clone size are TCRdb's, not the authors'. The sample has approximately 440,000 distinct CDR3 sequences, about 25% seen once.

V and J are TRBV2 and TRBJ2-7; D is uncertain. The receptor was isolated from a female donor with Graves disease. The source material was peripheral blood mononuclear cells (PBMCs), sampled when the disease was refractory, from a patient treated with antithyroid drugs. The CDR3 is CASSELVSSYEQYF. CDR3 sequence (DNA): TGTGCCAGCAGTGAACTGGTCAGCTCCTACGAGCAGTACTTC.